These 19 T cell receptor beta chains were sequenced from one sample in a study of CD8+ T cells in alopecia areata (dated by TCRdb to 2016 to 2018). Sample time point, as interpreted from the label and publication: roughly 24 weeks on oral tofacitinib. The treatment or condition label on this specimen signifies: oral pan-JAK inhibitor, 5-10 mg twice daily. The receptor library was made with the immunoSEQ multiplex PCR assay. To provide template for TCR sequencing, every sample had RNA extracted and reverse transcribed into cDNA. The table comes from immuneACCESS by way of TCRdb, which keeps in-frame sequences with V and J called. Part of the clones is missing from these tables; in studies checked, under half for an unresolved V gene and the rest for unknown reasons. This sample holds over 95,000 clones; roughly 50% were observed only once. The top ten hold 3% to 4% of the sample. Sequenced material: CD4+ T cells sorted from blood, taken at week 24, from a patient treated with tofacitinib. The source is a human donor with alopecia areata.

This clone has just a few counts. The chain links TRBV6-5 to TRBJ1-6, with D uncertain. The germline V and J ends were trimmed by 5 bases and 9 bases, with 11 bases remaining between them. The CDR3 length is 13 residues. The germline V gene encodes CDR1 MNHEY and CDR2 SVGAGI. DNA for the CDR3: TGTGCCAGCAGTCCAGGATCTGGTTCACCCCTCCACTTT. Translation: CASSPGSGSPLHF.

A single count supports this clone. The chain links TRBV5-1 to TRBJ2-1; 13 bases match TRBD2. Trimming took 4 bases from V and 3 from J; bases not matched to a gene: 1. The CDR3 sequence is 15 residues long. CDR1 is SGHRS and CDR2 is YFSETQ in the germline V gene. The CDR3 sequence: CASSRTSGGYNEQFF. CDR3 coding DNA: TGCGCCAGCAGCCGGACTAGCGGGGGCTACAATGAGCAGTTCTTC.

CDR3 sequence reads: CSVRVGDSNQPQHF. The CDR3 coding sequence is TGCAGCGTTCGGGTTGGGGATAGCAATCAGCCCCAGCATTTT. The chain employs TRBV29-1 and TRBJ1-5, with D unclear. CDR1 and CDR2 from the germline V gene are SQVTM and ANQGSEA. V gave up 5 bases and J gave up 0 bases, with 11 bases separating them. The CDR3 runs 14 residues.

The V call is TRBV5-4, the J call TRBJ2-2; TRBD2 aligns across 7 bases. J gave up 4 bases and V 0 bases, and 12 bases lay outside the gene matches. Germline V gives CDR1 SGHNT, CDR2 YYREEE (reference sequence). The CDR3 length is 18 residues. The CDR3, as DNA: TGTGCCAGCAGCTTGGCCTGGGGAATAGCGGGCCGCACCGGGGAGCTGTTTTTT. Residues: CASSLAWGIAGRTGELFF.

The chain employs TRBV5-1 and TRBJ2-2, with D uncertain. The CDR3 covers 15 residues. The germline V and J ends were trimmed by 4 bases and 0 bases, with 10 bases remaining between them. CDR1 is SGHRS and CDR2 is YFSETQ in the germline V gene. CDR3 in DNA: TGCGCCAGCAGCCAAGGCGTGTCGAACACCGGGGAGCTGTTTTTT. This gives the protein CASSQGVSNTGELFF.

The sample holds a few counts of this clone. CDR3: CASSLGGARSSYNEQFF. As DNA, the CDR3 is TGTGCCAGCAGCTTAGGAGGCGCCCGGAGCTCCTACAATGAGCAGTTCTTC. The rearrangement links TRBV7-8 to TRBJ2-1; unclear D gene. Trimming removed 1 base at V and 0 bases at J, with 13 bases between. The CDR3 has 17 amino acids. Looked up from germline, CDR1 is SGHVS and CDR2 is FQNEAQ.

The V call is TRBV29-1, the J call TRBJ1-5, with D unclear. The germline V gene has CDR1 SQVTM and CDR2 ANQGSEA. There are 15 residues in the CDR3. The ends were cut back, 4 bases at V and 1 base at J, with 14 bases in the middle. CDR3 amino acids: CSVGFSADSNQPQHF. The DNA of the CDR3 is TGCAGCGTTGGATTCTCGGCGGACAGCAATCAGCCCCAGCATTTT.

The table lists this clone with a few counts. The chain is built from TRBV9 and TRBJ2-3; TRBD2 matches 10 bases. J gave up 3 bases and V 0 bases, and 7 bases lay outside the gene matches. The germline V gene has CDR1 SGDLS and CDR2 YYNGEE. The CDR3 is 17 amino acids. DNA of the CDR3: TGTGCCAGCAGCGTAGGGCTAGCGGGGGTAGTGACAGATACGCAGTATTTT. Residues: CASSVGLAGVVTDTQYF.

The rearrangement links TRBV30 to TRBJ1-1; no definite D call. V was pared by 0 bases and J by 3 bases, with 8 bases between. The CDR3 sequence is 13 residues long. The germline V gene has CDR1 GTSNPN and CDR2 SVGIG (reference sequence). The chain's CDR3 is CAWSVQGYTEAFF. The DNA of the CDR3 is TGTGCCTGGAGTGTACAAGGTTACACTGAAGCTTTCTTT. Looking up the rest from reference TRBV30 and TRBJ1-1 gives the full variable domain: SQTIHQWPATLVQPVGSPLSLECTVEGTSNPNLYWYRQAAGRGLQLLFYSVGIGQISSEVPQNLSASRPQDRQFILSSKKLLLSDSGFYLCAWSVQGYTEAFFGQGTRLTVV.

CDR3 region: CASSEALHGVRYEQYF. The CDR3, as DNA: TGTGCCAGCAGTGAAGCGCTTCATGGGGTTCGGTACGAGCAGTACTTC. The genes are TRBV2 and TRBJ2-7; D uncertain. Trimming removed 0 bases from V and 4 bases from J, with 16 bases in between. This CDR3 contains 16 residues. CDR1 is SNHLY, CDR2 FYNNEI, per germline.

This clone was seen a handful of times. The V and J genes are TRBV30 and TRBJ1-2; D not resolved. Trimming took off 0 bases at V and 0 bases at J, with 8 bases between the two ends. The V gene's germline CDR1 is GTSNPN and CDR2 SVGIG (reference sequence). This CDR3 is 14 amino acids long. CDR3 DNA sequence: TGTGCCTGGAGTGTACATCTAGCTAACTATGGCTACACCTTC. This encodes CAWSVHLANYGYTF.

The chain couples TRBV6-6 to TRBJ1-1, with TRBD1 matching 8 bases. The CDR3 length is 14 residues. V trimming: 7 bases; J trimming: 0 bases; junction bases outside the gene matches: 4. Germline V gene lookup returns CDR1 MNHNY and CDR2 SVGAGI (reference sequence). Here the CDR3 DNA reads TGTGCCAGCAATGACAGGGGAATGAACACTGAAGCTTTCTTT. As protein: CASNDRGMNTEAFF.

Details on this clone: Other nucleotide sequences in the sample specify the same CDR3. The chain combines TRBV29-1 with TRBJ1-2, with 9 bases that match TRBD1. The CDR3 sequence is 13 residues long. J gave up 4 bases and V 6 bases, and 6 bases lay outside the gene matches. Germline V lookup: CDR1 SQVTM, CDR2 ANQGSEA. The CDR3 DNA reads as TGCAGCGTACAACAGGGGGCGGGCTATGGCTACACCTTC. It codes for CSVQQGAGYGYTF.

This chain links TRBV7-8 with TRBJ2-5; D possibly corresponds to TRBD2 (5 bases). Germline values: CDR1 SGHVS, CDR2 FQNEAQ. Trimming stripped 6 bases from V and 2 bases from J, with 19 bases between. CDR3 size: 16 residues. The CDR3: CASRLTRGKRQETQYF. CDR3 nucleotides: TGTGCCAGCAGGTTAACCCGGGGTAAGAGGCAAGAGACCCAGTACTTC.

The chain employs TRBV29-1 and TRBJ1-2; TRBD1 is a possible D gene (6 bases). This CDR3 is 12 amino acids long. The V end was cut by 3 bases, the J end by 8 bases, with 13 bases between. Germline lookup yields CDR1 SQVTM and CDR2 ANQGSEA. CDR3 loop: CSVDGQGHGYTF. DNA for the CDR3: TGCAGCGTTGACGGGCAGGGGCACGGCTACACCTTC. Full variable domain (rest looked up from reference TRBV29-1 and TRBJ1-2): SAVISQKPSRDICQRGTSLTIQCQVDSQVTMMFWYRQQPGQSLTLIATANQGSEATYESGFVIDKFPISRPNLTFSTLTVSNMSPEDSSIYLCSVDGQGHGYTFGSGTRLTVV.

The J gene is TRBJ2-7, the V gene TRBV30; D is perhaps TRBD2 (7 bases). Trimming took off 1 base at V and 0 bases at J, with 10 bases between the two ends. CDR1 is GTSNPN and CDR2 is SVGIG in the germline V gene (reference sequence). This CDR3 spans 14 amino acids. Written as DNA, the CDR3 is TGTGCCTGGAGTGGCGGGGGCCTCTCCTACGAGCAGTACTTC. It codes for CAWSGGGLSYEQYF.

This clone was seen a few times. The genes are TRBV4-1 and TRBJ2-3; D is unclear. CDR1 and CDR2 from the germline V gene are MGHRA and YSYEKL. This CDR3 is 17 amino acids long. The V gene lost 0 bases and the J gene lost 4 bases, with 17 bases spanning the gap. CDR3 coding DNA: TGCGCCAGCAGCCAAGATTGGGCGGCTGAGCCCTCAGATACGCAGTATTTT. This translates into CASSQDWAAEPSDTQYF.

V is TRBV28 and J is TRBJ2-3; no clear D gene. V was clipped by 8 bases and J by 2 bases, with 5 bases between them. The CDR3 runs 11 residues. Per germline, CDR1 MDHEN and CDR2 SYDVKM. The CDR3, as DNA: TGTGCCAGCTCTCACACAGATACGCAGTATTTT. This gives the protein CASSHTDTQYF.

The rearrangement joins TRBV7-2 to TRBJ2-2; D is perhaps TRBD2 (5 bases). V lost 4 bases to trimming and J lost 2 bases, with 8 bases between them. The CDR3 length is 14 residues. Germline lookup yields CDR1 SGHTA and CDR2 FQGNSA. CDR3 bases: TGTGCCAGCAGCTCCGACTACAACACCGGGGAGCTGTTTTTT. Translated, it gives CASSSDYNTGELFF. The variable domain in full, completed from reference TRBV7-2 and TRBJ2-2, reads GAGVSQSPSNKVTEKGKDVELRCDPISGHTALYWYRQSLGQGLEFLIYFQGNSAPDKSGLPSDRFSAERTGGSVSTLTIQRTQQEDSAVYLCASSSDYNTGELFFGEGSRLTVL.